A selection of T cell receptor beta chains follows, all from one sample in a study of OX40 agonist ivuxolimab in advanced cancers. Sequencing was performed with immunoSEQ multiplex PCR; in TCRdb, only in-frame clones are kept and a portion is missing. The repertoire holds about 60,000 clones, roughly nine tenths seen once, with around 15% in the top ten. Sample: CD4+ or CD8+ T cells sorted from blood, taken in a trial of the OX40 agonist ivuxolimab. All receptors derive from an adult with an advanced solid tumor such as melanoma, head and neck, liver or kidney cancer. Both conserved end residues are part of each CDR3. A D gene is named only where the DNA matches it firmly. The size field is filled for only some rows; it gives once, few, many or a size class.

abundance	v_gene	j_gene	d_gene	CDR3aa	CDR3nt
.	TRBV19	TRBJ1-5	.	CASSRGSNQPQHF	TGTGCCAGTAGTAGGGGTAGCAATCAGCCCCAGCATTTT
.	TRBV5-1	TRBJ2-7	TRBD2	CASSPRPGTSGTEQYF	TGCGCCAGCAGCCCCCGCCCAGGGACTAGCGGGACCGAGCAGTACTTC
few	TRBV6-1	TRBJ1-2	.	CASSDGGRYGYTF	TGTGCCAGCAGTGACGGGGGGCGCTATGGCTACACCTTC
.	TRBV18	TRBJ1-1	.	CASSPRSVTTNTEAFF	TGTGCCAGCTCACCAAGGTCCGTTACAACCAACACTGAAGCTTTCTTT
.	TRBV4-2	TRBJ2-1	.	CASSQRSGNEQFF	TGTGCCAGCAGCCAACGTAGCGGCAATGAGCAGTTCTTC
.	TRBV13	TRBJ2-7	.	CASSLLGQQPYEQYF	TGTGCCAGCAGCTTACTCGGCCAACAACCCTACGAGCAGTACTTC
.	TRBV28	TRBJ2-5	.	CASGYRQETQYF	TGTGCCAGCGGTTACAGGCAAGAGACCCAGTACTTC
.	TRBV28	TRBJ2-7	.	CASSYGGPGSYEQYF	TGTGCCAGCAGTTACGGGGGACCGGGCTCCTACGAGCAGTACTTC
medium-sized	TRBV7-6	TRBJ2-2	.	CASSPRPGELFF	TGTGCCAGCAGCCCTAGGCCCGGGGAGCTGTTTTTT
.	TRBV2	TRBJ2-7	.	CASSDQGLGSYEQYF	TGTGCCAGCAGTGATCAGGGACTGGGCTCCTACGAGCAGTACTTC
.	TRBV12-5	TRBJ2-5	.	CASGLVVWVETQYF	TGTGCTAGTGGTTTGGTAGTTTGGGTGGAGACCCAGTACTTC
.	TRBV11-3	TRBJ1-2	.	CASSLEGVGGYTF	TGTGCCAGCAGCTTAGAGGGCGTCGGTGGCTACACCTTC
.	TRBV5-1	TRBJ2-7	TRBD2	CASSLAASGSGSYEQYF	TGCGCCAGCAGCTTGGCGGCTAGCGGGAGTGGTTCCTACGAGCAGTACTTC
once	TRBV7-9	TRBJ2-5	.	CASSFGPVPETQYF	TGTGCCAGCAGCTTCGGACCGGTCCCGGAGACCCAGTACTTC
once	TRBV23-1	TRBJ2-7	.	CANPGLRIYEQYF	TGCGCCAACCCGGGACTCAGAATCTACGAGCAGTACTTC
.	TRBV11-3	TRBJ2-7	TRBD2	CASSLVGSGATSYEQYF	TGTGCCAGCAGCTTAGTGGGTAGCGGGGCCACATCCTACGAGCAGTACTTC
.	TRBV30	TRBJ2-3	.	CAWSVKRSFTDTQYF	TGTGCCTGGAGTGTTAAGCGGAGCTTCACAGATACGCAGTATTTT
few	TRBV6-5	TRBJ1-5	TRBD1	CASRGQGNQPQHF	TGTGCCAGCAGGGGACAGGGCAATCAGCCCCAGCATTTT
.	TRBV18	TRBJ2-7	.	CASSPSRDSYEQYF	TGTGCCAGCTCACCCTCCAGGGATTCCTACGAGCAGTACTTC
.	TRBV4-3	TRBJ2-1	TRBD2	CASSPGTSGDNEQFF	TGCGCCAGCAGCCCCGGGACTAGCGGTGACAATGAGCAGTTCTTC
.	TRBV28	TRBJ2-7	.	CASSLVGDEQYF	TGTGCCAGCAGTTTAGTCGGAGACGAGCAGTACTTC
.	TRBV6-1	TRBJ1-5	.	CASSGPAAGFGQPQHF	TGTGCCAGCAGTGGCCCCGCCGCAGGCTTTGGGCAGCCCCAGCATTTT
.	TRBV5-1	TRBJ2-3	.	CASSFRVGPDTQYF	TGCGCCAGCAGCTTTCGAGTAGGGCCAGATACGCAGTATTTT
.	TRBV5-8	TRBJ1-5	TRBD1	CASRRDRAKQPQHF	TGTGCCAGCAGACGGGACAGGGCCAAACAGCCCCAGCATTTT
.	TRBV7-9	TRBJ2-1	.	CASSRRTSYNEQFF	TGTGCCAGCAGCCGTAGGACTTCCTACAATGAGCAGTTCTTC
.	TRBV19	TRBJ2-1	.	CASSPRGTEQFF	TGTGCCAGTAGTCCGCGTGGGACAGAGCAGTTCTTC
.	TRBV29-1	TRBJ2-5	.	CSVVPGIQETQYF	TGCAGCGTTGTACCGGGGATCCAAGAGACCCAGTACTTC
.	TRBV28	TRBJ2-7	TRBD2	CASSLVAGVVQYF	TGTGCCAGCAGTTTAGTGGCGGGAGTGGTGCAGTACTTC
.	TRBV5-1	TRBJ1-4	.	CASSLTGLEKLFF	TGCGCCAGCAGCTTGACAGGGTTGGAAAAACTGTTTTTT
.	TRBV5-1	TRBJ2-3	.	CASSLGGEAINTDTQYF	TGCGCCAGCAGCTTAGGCGGGGAAGCAATAAACACAGATACGCAGTATTTT
once	TRBV18	TRBJ2-3	.	CASSPPAGQDTQYF	TGTGCCAGCTCACCACCGGCGGGACAAGATACGCAGTATTTT
.	TRBV6-5	TRBJ1-2	.	CASSPGQNYGYTF	TGTGCCAGCAGTCCCGGACAGAACTATGGCTACACCTTC
.	TRBV4-1	TRBJ2-1	.	CASSLPPNYDEQFF	TGCGCCAGCAGCCTACCCCCCAACTACGATGAGCAGTTCTTC
.	TRBV5-8	TRBJ1-1	.	CASSFRDVAGNTEAFF	TGTGCCAGCAGCTTCCGGGACGTGGCAGGTAACACTGAAGCTTTCTTT
.	TRBV7-9	TRBJ2-5	TRBD2	CASSFGTSGRETQYF	TGTGCCAGCAGCTTCGGGACTAGCGGGAGAGAGACCCAGTACTTC
.	TRBV6-5	TRBJ1-2	.	CASSYGGHQTTGYTF	TGTGCCAGCAGTTACGGAGGACACCAGACGACTGGCTACACCTTC
.	TRBV19	TRBJ2-6	.	CASSRGSSGANVLTF	TGTGCCAGTAGTCGAGGGTCTTCTGGGGCCAACGTCCTGACTTTC
.	TRBV5-1	TRBJ2-7	TRBD1	CASRVTGGGEQYF	TGCGCCAGCAGGGTAACAGGGGGTGGCGAGCAGTACTTC
.	TRBV7-3	TRBJ2-2	.	CASSLLSDTGELFF	TGTGCCAGCAGCTTACTTAGCGATACCGGGGAGCTGTTTTTT
.	TRBV2	TRBJ2-3	.	CAGSVRDTQYF	TGTGCCGGCAGTGTCAGAGATACGCAGTATTTT
.	TRBV10-3	TRBJ2-7	.	CAISEGQGGGFSYEQYF	TGTGCCATCAGTGAGGGCCAGGGGGGAGGGTTTTCCTACGAGCAGTACTTC
.	TRBV21-1	TRBJ2-7	.	CASGGGPEQYF	TGTGCCAGCGGTGGGGGGCCCGAGCAGTACTTC
.	TRBV28	TRBJ2-4	.	CASSSGARNIQYF	TGTGCCAGCAGTTCGGGAGCTAGAAACATTCAGTACTTC
.	TRBV18	TRBJ1-6	.	CASSRVRNSPLHF	TGTGCCAGCTCACGGGTCCGTAATTCACCCCTCCACTTT
.	TRBV4-3	TRBJ1-3	TRBD1	CASSQDSARGGFYSGNTIYF	TGCGCCAGCAGCCAAGACTCTGCCAGGGGGGGATTTTACTCTGGAAACACCATATATTTT
.	TRBV19	TRBJ1-2	.	CASSIQGNYGYTF	TGTGCCAGTAGTATCCAGGGGAACTATGGCTACACCTTC
.	TRBV7-6	TRBJ2-5	TRBD1	CASSLEGQGVVQYF	TGTGCCAGCAGCTTAGAGGGACAGGGGGTGGTCCAGTACTTC
.	TRBV5-6	TRBJ2-3	.	CASSHYREDTQYF	TGTGCCAGCAGCCACTATCGGGAGGATACGCAGTATTTT
once	TRBV18	TRBJ2-3	.	CASSALGDTQYF	TGTGCCAGCTCCGCTTTGGGGGATACGCAGTATTTT
.	TRBV20-1	TRBJ2-5	.	CSATLRETQYF	TGCAGTGCTACTTTGCGGGAGACCCAGTACTTC
.	TRBV27	TRBJ1-2	TRBD1	CASSPDRGPYGYTF	TGTGCCAGCAGCCCGGACAGGGGGCCCTATGGCTACACCTTC
.	TRBV5-1	TRBJ2-3	.	CASSLGYSHSSTDTQYF	TGCGCCAGCAGCTTGGGGTACAGCCACTCTAGCACAGATACGCAGTATTTT
.	TRBV7-6	TRBJ2-1	TRBD2	CASSNTGTSHNEQFF	TGTGCCAGCAGCAATACAGGGACTAGTCACAATGAGCAGTTCTTC